These T cell receptor beta chains were read from a single sample in a study of Graves' ophthalmopathy and Graves' hyperthyroidism. From the multiplex PCR reads, TCRdb called clonotypes with MiXCR, one entry per CDR3 protein. The sample yields 400,000 to 500,000 distinct CDR3 sequences, 20% to 25% seen once. The sequencing sample was made of peripheral blood. The receptors come from a young woman with stable Graves' hyperthyroidism. CDR3s include the opening cysteine and the closing phenylalanine or tryptophan. The D gene is left open where the match is weak. Clone size is shown for a subset of rows, as once, few, many or a class of expanded clone.

clone_size | j_call | v_call | d_call | cdr3_aa | cdr3_nt
many | TRBJ2-7 | TRBV10-2 | . | CASSESNYEQYF | TGCGCCAGCAGTGAGTCCAACTACGAGCAGTACTTC
many | TRBJ1-2 | TRBV11-1 | TRBD1 | CASSPTGTGGAIYGYTF | TGTGCCAGCAGCCCAACCGGGACAGGGGGCGCGATCTATGGCTACACCTTC
many | TRBJ2-5 | TRBV20-1 | TRBD1 | CSARATGVRETQYF | TGCAGTGCTAGAGCGACAGGGGTGAGGGAGACCCAGTACTTC
many | TRBJ2-7 | TRBV11-2 | TRBD2 | CASSNHRTSGRGREQYF | TGTGCCAGCAGCAATCATCGTACTAGCGGGAGAGGAAGGGAGCAGTACTTC
. | TRBJ1-6 | TRBV6-5 | TRBD1 | CASSYSGTDSYSLHF | TGTGCCAGCAGTTACTCCGGGACAGACTCTTACTCCCTCCACTTT
many | TRBJ1-2 | TRBV6-1 | . | CASSEAWQNYGYTF | TGTGCCAGCAGTGAAGCGTGGCAGAACTATGGCTACACCTTC
many | TRBJ1-1 | TRBV30 | . | CAWRLDNSEAFF | TGTGCCTGGAGATTGGACAACAGTGAAGCTTTCTTT
. | TRBJ1-5 | TRBV12-3/TRBV12-4 | TRBD1 | CASSLAQGHQPQHF | TGTGCCAGCAGTTTGGCACAGGGGCATCAGCCCCAGCATTTT
many | TRBJ2-7 | TRBV10-3 | . | CAIKQSDGYEQYF | TGTGCCATCAAGCAGTCCGATGGCTACGAGCAGTACTTC
. | TRBJ1-5 | TRBV19 | . | CASSIGLGGSQPQHF | TGTGCCAGTAGTATTGGTCTCGGAGGATCTCAGCCCCAGCATTTT
many | TRBJ2-2 | TRBV7-2 | TRBD2 | CASSSPASGPGELFF | TGTGCCAGCAGCAGTCCAGCTAGCGGCCCCGGGGAGCTGTTTTTT
few | TRBJ1-1 | TRBV4-1 | TRBD1 | CASSQEETGGSSEAFF | TGCGCCAGCAGCCAAGAAGAAACAGGGGGATCGTCTGAAGCTTTCTTT
many | TRBJ2-7 | TRBV6-2/TRBV6-3 | TRBD2 | CASSYSATAAGTSYEQYF | TGTGCCAGCAGTTACTCGGCGACGGCAGCGGGAACCTCCTACGAGCAGTACTTC
many | TRBJ2-2 | TRBV6-5 | . | CASGSFPGELFF | TGTGCCAGCGGCAGTTTCCCCGGGGAGCTGTTTTTT
many | TRBJ1-2 | TRBV27 | . | CASSLSFGQGYGYTF | TGTGCCAGCAGTTTATCTTTCGGGCAGGGCTATGGCTACACCTTC
many | TRBJ2-5 | TRBV28 | TRBD1 | CASSRADRGLRETQYF | TGTGCCAGCAGTAGGGCTGACAGGGGTTTACGAGAGACCCAGTACTTC
. | TRBJ2-5 | TRBV7-2 | TRBD1 | CASSEGTGPQETQYF | TGTGCCAGCAGCGAAGGGACAGGTCCTCAAGAGACCCAGTACTTC
many | TRBJ2-5 | TRBV12-3/TRBV12-4 | . | CASRPGYHETQYF | TGTGCCAGCAGGCCCGGGTACCATGAGACCCAGTACTTC
many | TRBJ2-5 | TRBV12-3/TRBV12-4 | . | CASNLARHAWGLEETQYF | TGTGCCAGCAATTTAGCGCGTCATGCGTGGGGGCTGGAAGAGACCCAGTACTTC
many | TRBJ1-2 | TRBV2 | TRBD1 | CASVLQGPNYGYTF | TGTGCCAGCGTACTACAGGGGCCTAACTATGGCTACACCTTC
many | TRBJ2-2 | TRBV9 | . | CASSASSKNTGELFF | TGTGCCAGCAGCGCCTCCTCCAAAAACACCGGGGAGCTGTTTTTT
. | TRBJ2-5 | TRBV7-2 | TRBD1 | CASTRTGKETQYF | TGTGCCAGCACCAGGACAGGAAAAGAGACCCAGTACTTC
. | TRBJ2-2 | TRBV6-1 | TRBD2 | CASSALLAGGDTGELFF | TGTGCCAGCAGTGCCCTACTAGCGGGAGGTGATACCGGGGAGCTGTTTTTT
. | TRBJ2-4 | TRBV6-1 | . | CASRAGGPQNIQYF | TGTGCCAGCAGGGCAGGGGGGCCTCAAAACATTCAGTACTTC
. | TRBJ1-1 | TRBV27 | . | CASSSWDVNTEAFF | TGTGCCAGCAGTTCCTGGGACGTGAACACTGAAGCTTTCTTT
many | TRBJ2-5 | TRBV6-2/TRBV6-3 | . | CASSRPAGSIQETQYF | TGTGCCAGCAGCCGTCCAGCAGGGAGCATACAAGAGACCCAGTACTTC
. | TRBJ2-7 | TRBV27 | . | CASTPVGAAYEQYF | TGTGCCAGCACGCCTGTAGGAGCCGCCTACGAGCAGTACTTC
many | TRBJ2-7 | TRBV6-5 | TRBD2 | CASSHPPSGGPYEQYF | TGTGCCAGCAGTCACCCCCCTAGCGGGGGGCCCTACGAGCAGTACTTC
many | TRBJ2-5 | TRBV7-2 | . | CASSAGDQETQYF | TGTGCCAGCAGTGCTGGCGACCAAGAGACCCAGTACTTC
. | TRBJ1-2 | TRBV7-2 | . | CASSLTTRLGGRSYGYTF | TGTGCCAGCAGCTTAACGACGAGGTTGGGGGGGCGCAGCTATGGCTACACCTTC
many | TRBJ1-2 | TRBV11-2 | TRBD1 | CASSPRAGTGAWGYTF | TGTGCCAGCAGCCCCAGGGCGGGGACAGGGGCGTGGGGCTACACCTTC
few | TRBJ2-7 | TRBV6-5 | . | CASSSGGYQYF | TGTGCCAGCAGTTCGGGCGGGTATCAGTACTTC
many | TRBJ2-7 | TRBV11-2 | . | CASSLEPGTINEQYF | TGTGCCAGCAGCTTAGAGCCAGGGACAATTAACGAGCAGTACTTC
many | TRBJ2-4 | TRBV29-1 | . | CSGQGRGIKYF | TGCAGCGGCCAGGGGAGAGGCATTAAGTACTTC
many | TRBJ1-1 | TRBV6-5 | . | CASSLTYDTTEAFF | TGTGCCAGCAGTTTAACGTATGATACCACTGAAGCTTTCTTT
few | TRBJ2-7 | TRBV5-1 | . | CASSLEGLGSYEQYF | TGCGCCAGCAGCTTGGAGGGGCTAGGATCCTACGAGCAGTACTTC
many | TRBJ1-1 | TRBV12-3/TRBV12-4 | . | CASSHSSLLNTEAFF | TGTGCCAGCAGTCACTCATCCTTATTGAACACTGAAGCTTTCTTT
. | TRBJ2-7 | TRBV27 | TRBD1 | CASSLSGQGDSYEQYF | TGTGCCAGCAGTTTATCCGGACAGGGGGACTCCTACGAGCAGTACTTC
. | TRBJ2-5 | TRBV2 | . | CASSDRGVQETQYF | TGTGCCAGCAGTGATCGAGGGGTCCAAGAGACCCAGTACTTC
many | TRBJ2-5 | TRBV15 | TRBD1 | CATSRPGGWETQYF | TGTGCCACCAGCAGACCAGGGGGCTGGGAGACCCAGTACTTC
many | TRBJ1-5 | TRBV28 | TRBD1 | CASSSGQGWGQPQHF | TGTGCCAGCAGTTCGGGACAGGGGTGGGGCCAGCCCCAGCATTTT
few | TRBJ2-1 | TRBV12-3/TRBV12-4 | . | CASSLNNFWGEQFF | TGTGCCAGCAGTCTTAATAATTTCTGGGGTGAGCAGTTCTTC
many | TRBJ2-5 | TRBV28 | TRBD2 | CASSLLAGGQETQYF | TGTGCCAGCAGTTTACTAGCGGGAGGCCAAGAGACCCAGTACTTC
. | TRBJ2-7 | TRBV30 | . | CAWSGGHGPYEQYF | TGTGCCTGGAGTGGGGGACACGGACCCTACGAGCAGTACTTC
many | TRBJ2-5 | TRBV12-3/TRBV12-4 | . | CASSLRTSSGETQYF | TGTGCCAGCAGTTTGAGGACGAGCAGCGGGGAGACCCAGTACTTC
many | TRBJ2-5 | TRBV6-2/TRBV6-3 | TRBD2 | CASSYRLAGSETQYF | TGTGCCAGCAGTTATCGACTAGCGGGAAGCGAGACCCAGTACTTC
many | TRBJ2-7 | TRBV19 | TRBD1 | CASSRDRETYEQYF | TGTGCCAGTAGCCGGGACAGGGAGACCTACGAGCAGTACTTC
many | TRBJ1-3 | TRBV6-2/TRBV6-3 | . | CASSYSKGRGQAGNTIYF | TGTGCCAGCAGTTACTCGAAGGGCCGGGGGCAGGCTGGAAACACCATATATTTT
. | TRBJ2-5 | TRBV7-2 | TRBD2 | CASSSLGLAEIQYF | TGTGCCAGCAGCTCTCTGGGACTAGCAGAGATCCAGTACTTC
many | TRBJ2-7 | TRBV12-3/TRBV12-4 | . | CASSLAGGADYEQYF | TGTGCCAGCAGTTTAGCGGGAGGCGCAGACTACGAGCAGTACTTC
many | TRBJ2-5 | TRBV20-1 | . | CSAITAYQETQYF | TGCAGTGCTATCACAGCCTACCAAGAGACCCAGTACTTC
many | TRBJ2-7 | TRBV5-1 | . | CASSLTTGGDEQYF | TGCGCCAGCAGCTTGACTACAGGTGGGGACGAGCAGTACTTC
many | TRBJ2-2 | TRBV29-1 | TRBD2 | CSVGGSGSFGELFF | TGCAGCGTTGGGGGTAGCGGGAGTTTCGGGGAGCTGTTTTTT
. | TRBJ1-2 | TRBV29-1 | TRBD1 | CSVKGAMEDYGYTF | TGCAGCGTAAAGGGGGCGATGGAGGACTATGGCTACACCTTC
few | TRBJ1-1 | TRBV4-1 | . | CASSQEEARRRYTEAFF | TGCGCCAGCAGCCAAGAAGAGGCGCGACGCCGGTACACTGAAGCTTTCTTT
many | TRBJ2-7 | TRBV12-3/TRBV12-4 | . | CASSPPGLAYEQYF | TGTGCCAGCAGTCCACCGGGCCTTGCCTACGAGCAGTACTTC
many | TRBJ1-6 | TRBV30 | . | CAWGREGSPLHF | TGTGCCTGGGGCAGGGAGGGATCACCCCTCCACTTT
many | TRBJ1-1 | TRBV6-2/TRBV6-3 | . | CASTSRVRINTEAFF | TGTGCCAGTACCAGCCGGGTGCGGATTAACACTGAAGCTTTCTTT
many | TRBJ1-6 | TRBV20-1 | TRBD1 | CSARDVQGDSSPLHF | TGCAGTGCTAGAGATGTTCAGGGGGACAGTTCACCCCTCCACTTT
many | TRBJ1-1 | TRBV15 | . | CATSRDAVSARQTEIYTEAFF | TGTGCCACCAGCAGAGATGCGGTATCGGCCAGACAGACGGAGATATACACTGAAGCTTTCTTT